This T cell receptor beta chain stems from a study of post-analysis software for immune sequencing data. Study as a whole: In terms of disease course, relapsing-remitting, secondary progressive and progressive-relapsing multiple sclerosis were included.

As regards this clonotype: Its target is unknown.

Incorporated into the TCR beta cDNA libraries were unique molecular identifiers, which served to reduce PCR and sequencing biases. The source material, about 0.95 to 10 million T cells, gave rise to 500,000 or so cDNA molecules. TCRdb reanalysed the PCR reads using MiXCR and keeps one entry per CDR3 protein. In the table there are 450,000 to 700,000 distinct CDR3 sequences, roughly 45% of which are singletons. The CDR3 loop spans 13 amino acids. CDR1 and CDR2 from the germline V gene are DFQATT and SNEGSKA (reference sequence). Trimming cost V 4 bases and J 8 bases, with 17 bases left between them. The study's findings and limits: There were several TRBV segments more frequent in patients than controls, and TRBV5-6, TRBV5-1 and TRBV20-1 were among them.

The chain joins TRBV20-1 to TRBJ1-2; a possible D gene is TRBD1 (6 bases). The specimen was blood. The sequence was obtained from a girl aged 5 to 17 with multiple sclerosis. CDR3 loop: CSATSQQGYGYTF. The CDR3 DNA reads TGCAGTGCTACCTCTCAGCAGGGGTACGGCTACACCTTC.